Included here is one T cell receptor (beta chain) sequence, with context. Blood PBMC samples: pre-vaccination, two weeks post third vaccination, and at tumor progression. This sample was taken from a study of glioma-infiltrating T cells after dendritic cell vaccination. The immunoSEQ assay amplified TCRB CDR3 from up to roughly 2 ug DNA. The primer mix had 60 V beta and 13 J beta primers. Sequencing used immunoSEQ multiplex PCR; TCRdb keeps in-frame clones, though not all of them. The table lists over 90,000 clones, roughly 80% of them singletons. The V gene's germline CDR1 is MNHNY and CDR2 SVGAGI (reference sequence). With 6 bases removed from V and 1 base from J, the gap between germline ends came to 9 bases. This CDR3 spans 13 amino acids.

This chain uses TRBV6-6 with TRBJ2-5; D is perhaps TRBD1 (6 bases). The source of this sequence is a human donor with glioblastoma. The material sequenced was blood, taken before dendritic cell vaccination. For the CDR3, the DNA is TGTGCCAGCAGAGGACAGCCCCAAGAGACCCAGTACTTC. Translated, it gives CASRGQPQETQYF.